This is a list of T cell receptor beta chains from one sample in a study of OX40 agonist ivuxolimab in advanced cancers. Sequencing used immunoSEQ multiplex PCR; TCRdb keeps in-frame clones, though not all of them. The profile shows roughly 70,000 clones, roughly 80% of them singletons. The sample here was CD4+ or CD8+ T cells sorted from blood, taken in a trial of the OX40 agonist ivuxolimab. All receptors derive from an adult with an advanced solid tumor such as melanoma, head and neck, liver or kidney cancer. Each CDR3 is given with its conserved first and last residue. Each record gives: D gene, V gene, clone size, J gene, CDR3 DNA, CDR3 protein. The D gene is left open where the match is weak. The listing skips clone size in some rows; elsewhere it reads once, few, many or a size class.

TRBD1	TRBV2	-	TRBJ1-1	TGTGCCAGCAGCCGGACAGGGGGAGGGACTGAAGCTTTCTTT	CASSRTGGGTEAFF
-	TRBV4-1	-	TRBJ2-4	TGCGCCAGCAGCCAGGGGGCCCAGTACCTAGCCAAAAACATTCAGTACTTC	CASSQGAQYLAKNIQYF
-	TRBV7-9	-	TRBJ2-4	TGTGCCAGCAGCACTCCAGGGGGGGCCAAAAACATTCAGTACTTC	CASSTPGGAKNIQYF
-	TRBV7-8	-	TRBJ2-7	TGTGCCAGCAGCTTGAGGTCTACGATCGAGCAGTACTTC	CASSLRSTIEQYF
-	TRBV4-3	-	TRBJ2-3	TGCGCCAGCAGCCAAGATCTGGGCGGATCAGCAGATACGCAGTATTTT	CASSQDLGGSADTQYF
-	TRBV6-5	-	TRBJ1-2	TGTGCCAGCAGCTTCGGTTCCCCCTATGGCTACACCTTC	CASSFGSPYGYTF
TRBD2	TRBV28	-	TRBJ2-1	TGTGCCAGCACCCGAGCGGGAAGCTCCTACAATGAGCAGTTCTTC	CASTRAGSSYNEQFF
-	TRBV5-4	-	TRBJ2-2	TGTGCCAGCAGCTCAGTACAGGGTTTGGCGACCGGGGAGCTGTTTTTT	CASSSVQGLATGELFF
-	TRBV7-8	-	TRBJ2-4	TGTGCCAGCAGCTTAGAAAATTTCGGGGAGGACATTCAGTACTTC	CASSLENFGEDIQYF
TRBD2	TRBV5-6	-	TRBJ2-1	TGTGCCAGCAGCTCGGGACTAGCGGTTAACAATGAGCAGTTCTTC	CASSSGLAVNNEQFF
TRBD2	TRBV5-4	-	TRBJ2-1	TGTGCCAGCAGCTTGACGTCCTTAGCGGGGGGTGATGAGCAGTTCTTC	CASSLTSLAGGDEQFF
-	TRBV6-5	-	TRBJ1-1	TGTGCCAGCAGTTACTCGACGGACCAGAACACTGAAGCTTTCTTT	CASSYSTDQNTEAFF
TRBD2	TRBV5-1	-	TRBJ2-1	TGCGCCAGCAGCTTGGCACTAGCGGACTACAATGAGCAGTTCTTC	CASSLALADYNEQFF
-	TRBV5-5	-	TRBJ1-5	TGTGCCAGCAGCTTGAGTAGCAATCAGCCCCAGCATTTT	CASSLSSNQPQHF
-	TRBV9	-	TRBJ1-1	TGTGCCAGCAGCTTGGGACTGACGCACACTGAAGCTTTCTTT	CASSLGLTHTEAFF
-	TRBV6-6	-	TRBJ1-2	TGTGCCAGCAGTGCGACAGATAACTATGGCTACACCTTC	CASSATDNYGYTF
-	TRBV10-1	-	TRBJ1-5	TGCGCCAGCAGTGGACAGGCCAATCAGCCCCAGCATTTT	CASSGQANQPQHF
-	TRBV2	-	TRBJ2-5	TGTGCCAGCAGTACTCTTCTCGAGACCCAGTACTTC	CASSTLLETQYF
-	TRBV29-1	-	TRBJ2-5	TGCAGCGTCGGAGCATCTCCGAAAGAGACCCAGTACTTC	CSVGASPKETQYF
-	TRBV4-3	-	TRBJ2-6	TGCGCCAGCAGCCCGCGACGAGACTCGGCCTCCTCTGGGGCCAACGTCCTGACTTTC	CASSPRRDSASSGANVLTF
-	TRBV10-3	once	TRBJ2-1	TGTGCCACGGAAGGAAATGACAATGAGCAGTTCTTC	CATEGNDNEQFF
TRBD1	TRBV7-3	-	TRBJ1-6	TGTGCCAGCTCCGGGACAGTAAATTCACCCCTCCACTTT	CASSGTVNSPLHF
TRBD1	TRBV7-9	once	TRBJ2-7	TGTGCCAGCAGCAGACGGACAGGGGGCTTCGAGCAGTACTTC	CASSRRTGGFEQYF
TRBD1	TRBV9	-	TRBJ2-1	TGTGCCAGCAGCACCGAACAGGGGTTGGGAGAGCAGTTCTTC	CASSTEQGLGEQFF
-	TRBV6-6	-	TRBJ2-2	TGTGCCAGCCAGACCCGGGACATAGTAACCGGGGAGCTGTTTTTT	CASQTRDIVTGELFF
-	TRBV28	few	TRBJ1-2	TGTGCCAGCAGTCCCGTCGGCTCCGGCTATGGCTACACCTTC	CASSPVGSGYGYTF
-	TRBV4-2	-	TRBJ1-6	TGTGCCAGCAGCCGGGACTATGTAAGGGGGAACACCTATAATTCACCCCTCCACTTT	CASSRDYVRGNTYNSPLHF
-	TRBV14	-	TRBJ2-1	TGTGCCAGCAGCCTTGGGGTAAACTCCTACAATGAGCAGTTCTTC	CASSLGVNSYNEQFF